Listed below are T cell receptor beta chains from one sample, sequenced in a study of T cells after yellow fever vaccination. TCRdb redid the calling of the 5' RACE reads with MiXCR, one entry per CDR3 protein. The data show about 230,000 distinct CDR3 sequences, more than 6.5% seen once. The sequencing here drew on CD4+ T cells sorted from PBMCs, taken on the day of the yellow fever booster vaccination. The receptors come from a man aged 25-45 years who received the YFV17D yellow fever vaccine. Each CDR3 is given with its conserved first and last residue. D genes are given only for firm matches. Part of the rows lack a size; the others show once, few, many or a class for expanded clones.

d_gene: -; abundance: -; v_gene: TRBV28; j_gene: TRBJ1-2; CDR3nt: TGTGCCAGCACCCACGGCGGAAGGACCTACACCTTC; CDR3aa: CASTHGGRTYTF
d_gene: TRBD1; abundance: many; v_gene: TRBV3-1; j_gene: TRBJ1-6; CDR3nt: TGTGCCAGCAGCCTACTGGGACAGGGTTCTTCACCCCTCCACTTT; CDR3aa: CASSLLGQGSSPLHF
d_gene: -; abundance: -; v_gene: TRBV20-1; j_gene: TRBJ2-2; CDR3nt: TGCAGTGCTAGAGGAGTCGAAGGACGAATGAGGGCCGGGGAGCTGTTTTTT; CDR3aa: CSARGVEGRMRAGELFF
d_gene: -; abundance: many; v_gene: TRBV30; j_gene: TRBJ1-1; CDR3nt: TGTGCCTGGAGTGTACCGGTGTCAGTCGAAGCTTTCTTT; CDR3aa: CAWSVPVSVEAFF
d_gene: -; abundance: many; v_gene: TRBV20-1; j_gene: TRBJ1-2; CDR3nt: TGCAGTGCTAGAGTAGTACAGAACTATGGCTACACCTTC; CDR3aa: CSARVVQNYGYTF
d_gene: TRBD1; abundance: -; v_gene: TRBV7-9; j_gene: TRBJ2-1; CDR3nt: TGTGCCAGCAGCTCCACAGGACAGGAGGAGTTCTTC; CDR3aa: CASSSTGQEEFF
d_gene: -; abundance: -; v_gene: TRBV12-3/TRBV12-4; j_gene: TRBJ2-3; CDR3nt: TGTGCCAGCAGACGACTAGGCGACACAGATACGCAGTATTTT; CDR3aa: CASRRLGDTDTQYF
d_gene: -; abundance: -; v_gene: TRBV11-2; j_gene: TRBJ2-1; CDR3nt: TGTGCCAGCAGCTTATTGGTGGTTGGGCGGGCCCGTTCTGGTGAGCAGTTCTTC; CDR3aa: CASSLLVVGRARSGEQFF
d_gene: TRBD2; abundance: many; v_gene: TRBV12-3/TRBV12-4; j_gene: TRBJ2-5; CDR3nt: TGTGCCAGCAGAACCGGACTAGCGGGAGTCGGTGAGACCCAGTACTTC; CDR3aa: CASRTGLAGVGETQYF
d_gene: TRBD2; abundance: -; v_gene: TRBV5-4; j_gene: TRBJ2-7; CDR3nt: TGTGCCAGCAGCTTGCGCGGGAGGGCCTACGAGCAGTACTTC; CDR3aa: CASSLRGRAYEQYF
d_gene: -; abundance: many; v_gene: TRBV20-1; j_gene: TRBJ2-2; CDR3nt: TGCAGTGCTCGTGGGGAGTTGGGCACCGGGGAGCTGTTTTTT; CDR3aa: CSARGELGTGELFF
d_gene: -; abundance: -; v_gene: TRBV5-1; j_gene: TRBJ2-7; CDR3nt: TGCGCCAGCAGCAATGGGTGGGGGAGGTCAGATCTCGAACCCCACGAGCAGTACTTC; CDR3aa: CASSNGWGRSDLEPHEQYF
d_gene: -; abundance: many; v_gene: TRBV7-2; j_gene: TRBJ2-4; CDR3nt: TGTGCCAGCAGCTTAGTGCCGGGGACGGGAGCCAAAAACATTCAGTACTTC; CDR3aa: CASSLVPGTGAKNIQYF
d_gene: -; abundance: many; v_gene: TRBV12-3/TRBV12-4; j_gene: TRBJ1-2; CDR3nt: TGTGCCAGCAGTTTATTCCCTTCCTACACCTTC; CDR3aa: CASSLFPSYTF
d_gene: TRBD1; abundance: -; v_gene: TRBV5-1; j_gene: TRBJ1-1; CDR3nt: TGCGCCAGCAGCTTCTCCGGGACAGGGAGGACTGAAGCTTTCTTT; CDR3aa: CASSFSGTGRTEAFF
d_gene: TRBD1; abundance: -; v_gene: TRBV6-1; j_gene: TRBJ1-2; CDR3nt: TGTGCCAGCAGTCCGAGACAGGGCGGATATGGCTACACCTTC; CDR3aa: CASSPRQGGYGYTF
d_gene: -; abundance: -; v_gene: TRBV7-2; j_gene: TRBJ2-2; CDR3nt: TGTGCCAGCAGCTCTAGCATAAGAGGGAACGGGGAGCTGTTTTTT; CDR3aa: CASSSSIRGNGELFF
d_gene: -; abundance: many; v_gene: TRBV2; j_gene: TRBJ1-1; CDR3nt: TGTGCCAGCAGTGAGGACACTGAAGCTTTCTTT; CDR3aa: CASSEDTEAFF
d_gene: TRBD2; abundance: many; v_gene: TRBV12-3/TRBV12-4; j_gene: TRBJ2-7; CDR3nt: TGTGCCAGCAGTTTTCGCGGGGGTGCCGAGCAGTACTTC; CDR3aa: CASSFRGGAEQYF
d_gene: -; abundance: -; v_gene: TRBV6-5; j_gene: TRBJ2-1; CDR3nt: TGTGCCAGCAGTTACTCAGGCAGGGGGGCGTTCAATGAGCAGTTCTTC; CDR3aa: CASSYSGRGAFNEQFF
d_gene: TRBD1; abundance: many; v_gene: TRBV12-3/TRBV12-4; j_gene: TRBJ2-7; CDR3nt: TGTGCCAGCAGTCCAAGGACAGGGGCCTACGAGCAGTACTTC; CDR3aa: CASSPRTGAYEQYF
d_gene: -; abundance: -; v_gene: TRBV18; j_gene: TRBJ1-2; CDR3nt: TGTGCCAGCTCACCAGGGATCCAGTTTAACTATGGCTACACCTTC; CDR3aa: CASSPGIQFNYGYTF